Sequencing of this T cell receptor beta chain was carried out in a study of blood T cell repertoires in COVID-19. Whole-study context: Samples of COVID-19 (acute and convalescent) were obtained from the United States, Italy and Spain. Nucleic acid was either cDNA or gDNA, and it came from T cells, B-cell-depleted T cells, or PBMCs.

Recovered status applied to Cohort 3 donors who had two consecutive negative PCRs. It also applied to those with clearance or with symptom resolution. The authors' processing: Amplifying reference gene primers gave estimates of nucleated cell counts. The protocol was immunoSEQ multiplex PCR, while the TCRdb copy is restricted to in-frame clones and leaves out a portion. The D gene and trimming were derived from the DNA, and the V and J assignments and clone size from that table. The sample records about 150,000 clones, 87% being singletons. The TCR comes from a woman aged 50 to 65 who had recovered from COVID-19. Sequenced: PBMCs or T cells enriched from blood (not recorded which).

The DNA of the CDR3 is TGTGCCAGCTCACCCGGGACAGGGAGAGAGACCCAGTACTTC. Protein product: CASSPGTGRETQYF. J is TRBJ2-5 and V is TRBV18; 9 nucleotides line up with TRBD1. The V segment lost 3 bases and the J segment 4 bases; nucleotides outside the gene matches: 3. Germline CDR1 and CDR2: KGHSH and LQKENI. The CDR3 extends over 14 amino acids.